This T cell receptor beta chain stems from a study of blood T cells in healthy people across ages. CDR3 length: 13 amino acids. Trimming removed 5 bases at V and 13 bases at J, with 18 bases between. Germline V CDR1 and CDR2: MNHEY, SVGEGT. There were at least 5.5 micrograms of total RNA extracted from every sample. Through a sample-barcoded 5' primer and a J-beta primer mix, a second PCR was run for about 6 to 12 cycles. In TCRdb, the 5' RACE reads were re-called with MiXCR into one record per CDR3 protein. Here the sample spans hundreds of thousands of distinct CDR3 sequences, about 40% being singletons.

This sequence was found in a woman aged 60 to 75 in good health. Sequencing used blood. The chain links TRBV6-2 or TRBV6-3 to TRBJ2-4, with D unresolved. The DNA for the CDR3 is TGTGCCAGCAGTCCAACTGAACCCTACAAGCAGTACTTC. It specifies CASSPTEPYKQYF.